The 32 T cell receptor beta chains listed next were all sequenced from one sample in a study of blood T cell repertoires in COVID-19. Here immunoSEQ multiplex PCR was the method, and the copy in TCRdb shows in-frame clones only, minus some. This table holds 95,000 to 150,000 clones, more than 75% found once. The sample consisted of peripheral blood. The receptor set was obtained from a human donor in a cohort sampled during active COVID-19.

The genes are TRBV2 and TRBJ2-7; 8 bases are shared with TRBD2. The V gene's germline CDR1 is SNHLY and CDR2 FYNNEI. CDR3 length: 15 residues. J was trimmed by 0 bases and V by 5 bases; bases with no gene match: 6. This chain's CDR3 is CASSPGLESSYEQYF. The CDR3, as DNA: TGTGCCAGCAGTCCGGGACTAGAAAGCTCCTACGAGCAGTACTTC.

The rearrangement uses TRBV6-4 and TRBJ1-5, with a tentative D call TRBD1 (5 bases). The CDR3 spans 13 residues. CDR1 is MRHNA and CDR2 is SNTAGT in the germline V gene. Between the trimmed V and J ends, which lost 4 bases and 4 bases, there was a span of 8 bases. For the CDR3, the DNA is TGTGCCAGCAGTGGGGAGGGGAATCAGCCCCAGCATTTT. Translated, it gives CASSGEGNQPQHF.

This clone occurred a few times. The genes are TRBV5-1 and TRBJ2-5; TRBD1 aligns across 9 bases. Germline V gene sequence: CDR1 SGHRS, CDR2 YFSETQ. V lost 3 bases and J lost 0; bases outside the gene matches: 3. The CDR3 is 15 amino acids. The CDR3 spells CASSSGQGYQETQYF. CDR3 sequence (DNA): TGCGCCAGCAGCTCGGGACAGGGCTACCAAGAGACCCAGTACTTC.

This clone has just a few counts. This chain uses TRBV3-1 (or the pseudogene TRBV3-2) with TRBJ2-1; TRBD2 agrees at 8 bases. CDR1 and CDR2 from the germline V gene are LGHDT and YNNKEL (reference sequence). This CDR3 is 17 amino acids long. The J segment lost 1 base and the V segment lost 0 bases, leaving 5 bases of the junction unmatched. The CDR3 spells CASSQDPASGSYNEQFF. Here the CDR3 DNA reads TGTGCCAGCAGCCAAGATCCGGCTAGCGGGTCCTACAATGAGCAGTTCTTC.

This clone appeared a single time. The rearrangement links TRBV5-1 to TRBJ2-1; 12 bases agree with TRBD2. This CDR3 contains 19 residues. J lost 3 bases, V lost 4 bases, and 14 bases had no gene match. Germline-derived CDR1 and CDR2 are SGHRS and YFSETQ. CDR3 sequence: CASSGPGSLAGGHYNEQFF. Written as DNA, the CDR3 is TGCGCCAGCAGCGGCCCAGGGTCACTAGCGGGAGGACACTACAATGAGCAGTTCTTC.

The rearrangement links TRBV19 to TRBJ1-2; the match to TRBD1 covers 10 bases. V lost 1 base to trimming and J lost 4 bases; unmatched junction nucleotides: 3. Germline V gives CDR1 LNHDA, CDR2 SQIVND (reference sequence). The CDR3 length is 15 residues. The CDR3: CASSIVTGGSYGYTF. In nucleotides, the CDR3 is TGTGCCAGTAGTATAGTGACAGGGGGCAGCTATGGCTACACCTTC.

Note on this clone: In the same sample, other DNA sequences code for this CDR3. The chain carries TRBV2 and TRBJ1-4; 9 bases agree with TRBD1. With 6 bases clipped from V and 3 bases from J, the junction kept 5 bases outside the gene matches. Germline V gives CDR1 SNHLY, CDR2 FYNNEI. The CDR3 has 15 residues. The CDR3 DNA is TGTGCCAGCAGCGCACAGGGGGCAGCTAATGAAAAACTGTTTTTT. Protein product: CASSAQGAANEKLFF.

V gene TRBV2 combines with J gene TRBJ2-2, with TRBD1 as a possible D gene (5 bases). The germline CDR1 and CDR2 sequences are SNHLY and FYNNEI. The CDR3 runs to 15 residues. V was shortened by 6 bases and J by 6 bases, with 17 bases between the two germline ends. The CDR3 sequence: CASSRQIPGSGELFF. DNA for the CDR3: TGTGCCAGCAGCCGCCAGATACCAGGGTCCGGGGAGCTGTTTTTT.

The chain employs TRBV7-2 and TRBJ1-1; D unresolved. The CDR3 spans 14 residues. Germline CDR1 SGHTA, CDR2 FQGNSA. Trimming shortened V by 2 bases and J by 0 bases, and 7 bases separated the two germline ends. Written as DNA, the CDR3 is TGTGCCAGCAGCTTAATTGGCTTGAACACTGAAGCTTTCTTT. Translation: CASSLIGLNTEAFF.

The sample holds one count of this clone. CDR3 DNA: TGTGCCAGCTCACTAACAGAGAAGAACACTGAAGCTTTCTTT. This gives the protein CASSLTEKNTEAFF. The rearrangement joins TRBV18 to TRBJ1-1; no clear D. Germline loops: CDR1 KGHSH, CDR2 LQKENI. The CDR3 sequence is 14 residues long. Deletions cut 4 bases from V and 1 base from J, with 10 bases between.

The chain combines TRBV19 with TRBJ2-7; TRBD1 aligns across 9 bases. CDR3 length: 15 residues. Per the germline V gene, CDR1 is LNHDA and CDR2 is SQIVND (reference sequence). Trimming cost V 4 bases and J 0 bases; bases outside gene matches: 4. CDR3 loop: CASSTTGGSSYEQYF. CDR3 sequence (DNA): TGTGCCAGTAGTACGACAGGGGGTTCCTCCTACGAGCAGTACTTC. Variable domain in full (rest from reference TRBV19 and TRBJ2-7): DGGITQSPKYLFRKEGQNVTLSCEQNLNHDAMYWYRQDPGQGLRLIYYSQIVNDFQKGDIAEGYSVSREKKESFPLTVTSAQKNPTAFYLCASSTTGGSSYEQYFGPGTRLTVT.

This clone was seen just once. The CDR3 region is CATSIGAGSTDTQYF. The DNA of the CDR3 is TGTGCCACCAGTATAGGGGCAGGGAGCACAGATACGCAGTATTTT. J is TRBJ2-3 and V is TRBV24-1; D may be TRBD1 (5 bases). This CDR3 has 15 amino acids. From germline, CDR1 is KGHDR and CDR2 SFDVKD. Deletions cut 6 bases from V and 0 bases from J, with 12 bases between.

In its sample, this clone was seen a few times. The chain employs TRBV7-8 and TRBJ2-3; no definite D call. V was cut by 0 bases and J by 6 bases, with 7 bases left in between. Per germline, CDR1 SGHVS and CDR2 FQNEAQ. The CDR3 has 13 residues. The DNA of the CDR3 is TGTGCCAGCAGCTTAGCCCCCTTCGATACGCAGTATTTT. Translating gives CASSLAPFDTQYF.

The chain has TRBV7-6 and TRBJ2-3; 7 nucleotides line up with TRBD2. Losses at the gene ends were 4 bases for V and 2 bases for J; bases not matched to a gene: 12. Germline CDR1 reads SGHVS; CDR2 reads FNYEAQ. This CDR3 has 17 residues. DNA of the CDR3: TGTGCCAGCAGCTCGTACATTGGGGCGGGGGACACAGATACGCAGTATTTT. This sequence encodes CASSSYIGAGDTDTQYF.

J is TRBJ2-7 and V is TRBV5-1, with D possibly matching TRBD2 (5 bases). The V gene lost 4 bases and the J gene lost 5 bases, with 13 bases spanning the gap. The germline V gene encodes CDR1 SGHRS and CDR2 YFSETQ. The CDR3 length is 13 residues. The CDR3, as DNA: TGCGCCAGCAGCCTAACTAGAAATGACGAGCAGTACTTC. Its protein is CASSLTRNDEQYF. The entire variable domain, with the rest obtained from reference TRBV5-1 and TRBJ2-7, is as follows: KAGVTQTPRYLIKTRGQQVTLSCSPISGHRSVSWYQQTPGQGLQFLFEYFSETQRNKGNFPGRFSGRQFSNSRSEMNVSTLELGDSALYLCASSLTRNDEQYFGPGTRLTVT.

The gene calls are TRBV5-5 and TRBJ1-1, with a weak D call TRBD1 (6 bases). CDR3 size: 13 residues. V lost 2 bases to trimming and J lost 5 bases, with 10 bases between them. CDR1 SGHKS and CDR2 YYEKEE come from the germline V gene (reference sequence). CDR3 protein: CASSLAGTTEAFF. CDR3 in DNA: TGTGCCAGCAGCTTAGCCGGGACAACTGAAGCTTTCTTT.

V usage is TRBV6-4 and J usage is TRBJ2-2; 10 bases agree with TRBD2. The CDR3 runs to 14 residues. V lost 6 bases and J lost 3; bases outside the gene matches: 1. CDR1 MRHNA and CDR2 SNTAGT come from the germline V gene. This CDR3 reads CASRAGGDTGELFF. The CDR3 region has the DNA TGTGCCAGCAGAGCGGGGGGGGACACCGGGGAGCTGTTTTTT.

This chain links TRBV13 with TRBJ2-7, with a possible D match to TRBD2 (5 bases). Germline V gene data show CDR1 as PRHDT and CDR2 as FYEKMQ (reference sequence). CDR3 length: 14 residues. Between the trimmed V and J ends, which lost 5 bases and 2 bases, there was a span of 13 bases. The CDR3 protein is CASSEEGSTYEQYF. The CDR3 bases are TGTGCCAGCAGCGAAGAGGGCTCGACCTACGAGCAGTACTTC.

The rearrangement uses TRBV2 and TRBJ1-1, with TRBD1 matching 9 bases. The germline V gene has CDR1 SNHLY and CDR2 FYNNEI. V dropped 6 bases and J dropped 4; count of bases not matched to a gene: 12. The CDR3 totals 16 residues. The CDR3 bases are TGTGCCAGCAGCGGGACTCCGGGACAGGGACGCACTGAAGCTTTCTTT. This encodes CASSGTPGQGRTEAFF. Together with reference TRBV2 and TRBJ1-1, the CDR3 gives the full variable domain: EPEVTQTPSHQVTQMGQEVILRCVPISNHLYFYWYRQILGQKVEFLVSFYNNEISEKSEIFDDQFSVERPDGSNFTLKIRSTKLEDSAMYFCASSGTPGQGRTEAFFGQGTRLTVV.

The rearrangement uses TRBV7-9 and TRBJ1-4; TRBD1 aligns across 11 bases. V lost 5 bases, J lost 8 bases, and 13 bases stayed unmatched. The CDR3 is made up of 17 amino acids. Germline CDR1 is SEHNR and CDR2 is FQNEAQ (reference sequence). The CDR3 sequence: CASSSGTGGDILEKLFF. Written as DNA, the CDR3 is TGTGCCAGCAGCAGCGGGACAGGGGGGGATATTTTAGAAAAACTGTTTTTT.

This clone is medium-sized by share. The CDR3 DNA reads as TGTGCCAGCAGCCAGACAGGACTTTACAATGAGCAGTTCTTC. Protein product: CASSQTGLYNEQFF. The chain carries TRBV14 and TRBJ2-1; tentatively, D is TRBD1 (6 bases). Deletions cut 3 bases from V and 4 bases from J, with 10 bases between. This CDR3 has 14 amino acids. Per the germline V gene, CDR1 is SGHDN and CDR2 is FVKESK.

The chain links TRBV6-6 to TRBJ2-5; D is unclear. Trimming shortened V by 0 bases and J by 3 bases, and 8 bases separated the two germline ends. Germline V gives CDR1 MNHNY, CDR2 SVGAGI (reference sequence). The CDR3 covers 14 residues. The CDR3: CASSYSGSEETQYF. In DNA form, the CDR3 reads TGTGCCAGCAGTTACTCGGGCAGTGAAGAGACCCAGTACTTC.

The V call is TRBV6-4, the J call TRBJ2-1; 8 nucleotides align to TRBD2. CDR3 length: 16 residues. Looked up from germline, CDR1 is MRHNA and CDR2 is SNTAGT. V lost 5 bases and J lost 3; bases outside the gene matches: 9. The CDR3 sequence: CASSRLTGGDYNEQFF. CDR3 nucleotide sequence: TGTGCCAGCAGTCGGCTGACGGGAGGGGACTACAATGAGCAGTTCTTC.

The chain is built from TRBV18 and TRBJ1-5, with D possibly being TRBD1 (5 bases). Trimming stripped 3 bases from V and 7 bases from J, with 13 bases between. This CDR3 has 14 residues. Germline V gives CDR1 KGHSH, CDR2 LQKENI. CDR3 in amino acids: CASSPGGDGQPQHF. The CDR3 DNA reads TGTGCCAGCTCACCCGGGGGGGACGGCCAGCCCCAGCATTTT.

V usage is TRBV27 and J usage is TRBJ1-5; no reliable D call. The V end was cut by 6 bases, the J end by 0 bases, with 15 bases between. The CDR3 extends over 16 amino acids. The germline V gene has CDR1 MNHEY and CDR2 SMNVEV (reference sequence). CDR3 loop: CASSPMAGFSNQPQHF. The DNA for the CDR3 is TGTGCCAGCAGCCCTATGGCGGGTTTTAGCAATCAGCCCCAGCATTTT.

This clone has only one observation. The chain employs TRBV5-4 and TRBJ1-1; no firm D call. In germline, CDR1 is SGHNT, CDR2 YYREEE (reference sequence). The CDR3 totals 13 residues. V lost 2 bases, J lost 4 bases, and 9 bases lay in between. The CDR3 DNA reads as TGTGCCAGCAGCTTTGGTTCAGGCACTGAAGCTTTCTTT. This sequence encodes CASSFGSGTEAFF. Looking up the rest from reference TRBV5-4 and TRBJ1-1 gives the full variable domain: ETGVTQSPTHLIKTRGQQVTLRCSSQSGHNTVSWYQQALGQGPQFIFQYYREEENGRGNFPPRFSGLQFPNYSSELNVNALELDDSALYLCASSFGSGTEAFFGQGTRLTVV.

The chain links TRBV4-1 to TRBJ1-1; 7 nucleotides line up with TRBD1. The CDR3 has 17 residues. J was trimmed by 0 bases and V by 4 bases; bases with no gene match: 11. Germline CDR1 and CDR2: MGHRA and YSYEKL. The CDR3 sequence: CASSPRQGGLVNTEAFF. CDR3 bases: TGCGCCAGCAGCCCTCGACAGGGTGGGTTGGTGAACACTGAAGCTTTCTTT.

The V gene is TRBV27, the J gene TRBJ2-1, with TRBD2 identical over 10 bases. Unmatched junction bases numbered 25, after V lost 1 base and J lost 1 base. Germline CDR1 MNHEY, CDR2 SMNVEV (reference sequence). The CDR3 is 24 amino acids. The CDR3 sequence: CASSLFRYTDSSGSLGPSYNEQFF. The CDR3 region has the DNA TGTGCCAGCAGTTTATTTCGCTACACCGACTCTAGCGGGAGTTTAGGGCCTTCCTACAATGAGCAGTTCTTC.

The CDR3 is CATSRGEGYNEQFF. The CDR3 DNA follows: TGTGCCACCAGCAGGGGGGAGGGCTACAATGAGCAGTTCTTC. The chain links TRBV15 to TRBJ2-1; 7 bases are shared with TRBD2. V lost 3 bases and J lost 3; bases outside the gene matches: 2. The CDR3 contains 14 residues. CDR1 is LNHNV and CDR2 is YYDKDF in the germline V gene (reference sequence).

The rearrangement uses TRBV25-1 and TRBJ2-5; weak D call: TRBD1 (5 bases). V shed 2 bases and J shed 0 bases, with 16 bases lying between them. The CDR3 consists of 17 residues. CDR1 is MGHDK, CDR2 SYGVNS, per germline. CDR3 loop: CASSEVGALMYQETQYF. DNA for the CDR3: TGTGCCAGCAGTGAAGTTGGGGCATTGATGTACCAAGAGACCCAGTACTTC.

This clone was detected a few times. The chain has TRBV9 and TRBJ1-3, with D hard to call. CDR3 size: 14 residues. Between the trimmed V and J ends, which lost 4 bases and 0 bases, there was a span of 8 bases. Germline V lookup: CDR1 SGDLS, CDR2 YYNGEE. CDR3: CASSLASSGNTIYF. As DNA, the CDR3 is TGTGCCAGCAGCCTAGCATCCTCTGGAAACACCATATATTTT.

The V call is TRBV6-5, the J call TRBJ1-2; the D is unclear. Between the trimmed V and J ends, which lost 7 bases and 5 bases, there was a span of 20 bases. The CDR3 runs to 15 residues. Germline V gives CDR1 MNHEY, CDR2 SVGAGI. In nucleotides, the CDR3 is TGTGCCAGCAACGTGGCATACCTCGGGGTGTATGGCTACACCTTC. It encodes CASNVAYLGVYGYTF.